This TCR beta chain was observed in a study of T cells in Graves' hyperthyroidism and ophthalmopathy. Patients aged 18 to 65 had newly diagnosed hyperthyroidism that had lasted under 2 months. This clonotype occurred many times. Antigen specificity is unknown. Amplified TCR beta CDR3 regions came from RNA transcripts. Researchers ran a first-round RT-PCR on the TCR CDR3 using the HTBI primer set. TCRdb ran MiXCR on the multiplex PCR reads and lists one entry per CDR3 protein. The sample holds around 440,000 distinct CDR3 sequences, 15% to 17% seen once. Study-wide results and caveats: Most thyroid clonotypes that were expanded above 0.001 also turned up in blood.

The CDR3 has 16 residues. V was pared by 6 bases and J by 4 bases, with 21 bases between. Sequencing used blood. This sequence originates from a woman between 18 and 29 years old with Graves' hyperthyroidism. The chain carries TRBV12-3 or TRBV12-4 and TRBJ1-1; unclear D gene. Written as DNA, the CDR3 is TGTGCCAGCAGCCCTAGTCAGGTAAGGCTGGGCACTGAAGCTTTCTTT. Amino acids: CASSPSQVRLGTEAFF.